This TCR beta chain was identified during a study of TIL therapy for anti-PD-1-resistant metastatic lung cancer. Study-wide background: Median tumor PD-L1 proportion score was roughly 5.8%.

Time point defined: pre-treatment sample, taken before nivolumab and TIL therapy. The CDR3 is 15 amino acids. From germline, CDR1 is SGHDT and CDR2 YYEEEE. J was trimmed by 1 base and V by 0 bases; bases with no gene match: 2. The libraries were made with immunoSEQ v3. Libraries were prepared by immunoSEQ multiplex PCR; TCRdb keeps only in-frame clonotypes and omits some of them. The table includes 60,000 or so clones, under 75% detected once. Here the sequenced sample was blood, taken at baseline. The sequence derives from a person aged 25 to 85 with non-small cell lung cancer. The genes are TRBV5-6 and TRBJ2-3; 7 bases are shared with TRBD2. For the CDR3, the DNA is TGTGCCAGCAGCTTGGTTGGACTAGGCACAGATACGCAGTATTTT. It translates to CASSLVGLGTDTQYF.